The clone carrying this T cell receptor (beta chain) was observed at least ten times. Its antigen is unknown. The CDR3 is 17 residues long. Trimming at V came to 1 base and at J to 3 bases, leaving 12 bases not matched to a gene. Germline loops: CDR1 DFQATT, CDR2 SNEGSKA (reference sequence). The data originate from a study of CD8 T cells in ankylosing spondylitis. TCRdb used MiXCR to reprocess the 5' RACE reads, holding one entry per CDR3 protein. The data hold 200,000 to 300,000 distinct CDR3 sequences, with about 10% observed a single time. Findings of the study overall: Roughly eight highly homologous variants formed a TCR beta motif that appeared characteristic of ankylosing spondylitis blood. The study looked at matched synovial fluid samples from ankylosing spondylitis patients. Disease-linked clones were reported to be significantly enriched there.

The sequenced sample was blood, either unsorted or a sorted T cell fraction (not recorded which). The sequence came from a male donor with ankylosing spondylitis or in good health (not recorded which). The chain has TRBV20-1 and TRBJ1-2; 9 bases map to TRBD1. Here the CDR3 reads CSARAWDREFKDYGYTF. CDR3 coding DNA: TGCAGTGCTAGAGCCTGGGACAGGGAATTTAAGGACTATGGCTACACCTTC.